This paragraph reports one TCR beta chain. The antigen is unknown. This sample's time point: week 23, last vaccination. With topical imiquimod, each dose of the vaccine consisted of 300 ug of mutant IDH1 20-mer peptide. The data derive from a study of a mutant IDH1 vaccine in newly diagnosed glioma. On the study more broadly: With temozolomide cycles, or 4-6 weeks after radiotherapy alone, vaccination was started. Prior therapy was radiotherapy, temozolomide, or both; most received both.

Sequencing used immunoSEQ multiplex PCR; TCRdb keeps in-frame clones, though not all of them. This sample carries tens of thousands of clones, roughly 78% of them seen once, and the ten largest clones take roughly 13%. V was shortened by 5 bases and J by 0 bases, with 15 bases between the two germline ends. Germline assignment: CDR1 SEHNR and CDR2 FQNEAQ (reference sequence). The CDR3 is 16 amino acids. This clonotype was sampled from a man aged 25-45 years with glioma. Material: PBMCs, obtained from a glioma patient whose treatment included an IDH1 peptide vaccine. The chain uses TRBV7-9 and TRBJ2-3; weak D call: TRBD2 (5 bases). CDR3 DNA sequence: TGTGCCAGCAGCCCCCGGGGTGTGTCGAGCACAGATACGCAGTATTTT. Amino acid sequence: CASSPRGVSSTDTQYF.